Below, one T cell receptor (beta chain) is given with its context. What it binds is not known. This sample is drawn from a study of shared clonotypes between healthy human individuals. General study results and limits: Shared clonotypes across all four donors exceeded non-shared ones in generation probability.

Every subset's genomic DNA went evenly onto several immunoSEQ plates. The sorted-subset replicate PCRs were given around 200 ng DNA, which is tens of thousands of T cell genomes. Profiled with immunoSEQ multiplex PCR; TCRdb holds only in-frame clones, not every one. The repertoire consists of 700,000 or so clones, with 55% to 75% occurring once and the leading ten covering around 1.8%. CD45RA-negative memory and CD45RA+ naive subsets were split from the CD4+ cells. Germline V CDR1 and CDR2: PRHDT, FYEKMQ (reference sequence). Losses at the gene ends were 5 bases for V and 4 bases for J; bases not matched to a gene: 19. The CDR3 has 18 amino acids.

This chain connects TRBV13 to TRBJ1-1; TRBD1 matches at 7 bases. The specimen was memory CD4+ T cells sorted from blood. Specified subset: CD45RA-negative fraction. The receptor comes from a woman in her thirties in good health. CDR3 sequence: CASSPTLLLGTVGTEAFF. DNA of the CDR3: TGTGCCAGCAGCCCTACCCTCCTTTTAGGGACAGTTGGCACTGAAGCTTTCTTT.